This TCR beta chain stems from a study of T-cell memory formation after mild COVID-19. About the study: For the most part, TCR clusters were specific to one donor. Whole-study results and caveats: Some responding clones appeared in pre-infection memory, suggesting cross-reactive memory joined. Researchers could not confirm that second-wave clones peaking on day 37 targeted SARS-CoV-2.

The 5'RACE method, run with constant-segment primers, produced TCR alpha and TCR beta cDNA libraries (carrying sample barcodes and UMIs). In TCRdb, the 5' RACE reads were re-called with MiXCR into one record per CDR3 protein. The sample lists 450,000 to 650,000 distinct CDR3 sequences, about a fifth seen once, with about 8.7% in the top ten. CDR1 SGDLS and CDR2 YYNGEE come from the germline V gene. The V end lost 0 bases, the J end lost 6 bases, and 18 bases lay between the germline ends. This CDR3 comprises 16 residues. As for this clonotype: Its antigen is still unknown.

The TCR originated in an adult woman who had mild COVID-19 (a few samples of this study predate the infection). Cell type and time point are not known. The rearrangement links TRBV9 to TRBJ1-2; no reliable D call. Sequenced input: PBMCs or a T cell subset sorted from them (not recorded which). The CDR3: CASSVGGGRLLDGYTF. The CDR3 DNA reads TGTGCCAGCAGCGTAGGAGGAGGGCGGCTGTTGGATGGCTACACCTTC.